This TCR beta chain was found in a study of identical twins' blood T cells. Germline V lookup: CDR1 DFQATT, CDR2 SNEGSKA (reference sequence). The V and J ends lost 3 bases and 13 bases respectively, with 15 bases between them. The CDR3 is made up of 11 amino acids. TCRdb fed the 5' RACE reads into MiXCR, producing one record per CDR3 protein. The profile covers 350,000 to 400,000 distinct CDR3 sequences, with roughly 31% appearing a single time and 5.5% to 7% taken by the ten largest. This clonotype was found once. Its matching antigen is unknown. The three twin pairs were reared together, likely meeting the same infections. The study, taken as a whole, reports: Twins shared more top CDR3 clonotypes than unrelated donors did.

The material sequenced was PBMCs. This chain connects TRBV20-1 to TRBJ1-2; D is undetermined. This receptor was identified in a woman between 18 and 49 years old in good health. The CDR3 nucleotides are TGCAGTGCTAGCACCCCGCATCTTTGCACCTTC. Translating it yields CSASTPHLCTF.